Following are 7 T cell receptor beta chains from one sample sequenced in a study of shared clonotypes between healthy human individuals. The repertoire was sequenced with immunoSEQ multiplex PCR; TCRdb's copy has only in-frame clones and lacks some. The sample carries over 2 million clones, roughly 95% recorded once. Sequenced: naive CD4+ T cells sorted from blood. As for subset: CD45RA+ positively selected. The receptor source for this set is a man aged 18-30 years in good health.

The gene calls are TRBV9 and TRBJ1-2, with D perhaps matching TRBD1 (5 bases). The V end was cut by 0 bases, the J end by 8 bases, with 14 bases between. Germline CDR1 is SGDLS and CDR2 is YYNGEE. The CDR3 consists of 14 residues. The CDR3: CASSVGSGREGYTF. In nucleotides, the CDR3 is TGTGCCAGCAGCGTAGGATCAGGGAGAGAGGGCTACACCTTC.

This clone appeared many times. V is TRBV18 and J is TRBJ1-1, with no clear D. The CDR3 totals 14 residues. With 8 bases removed from V and 0 bases from J, the gap between germline ends came to 13 bases. Germline V CDR1 and CDR2: KGHSH, LQKENI. The CDR3 nucleotides read TGTGCCAGCCACGGGCCCCGGATGAACACTGAAGCTTTCTTT. It encodes CASHGPRMNTEAFF.

V and J are TRBV5-5 and TRBJ2-7; possibly TRBD1 for D (6 bases). Germline V gene lookup returns CDR1 SGHKS and CDR2 YYEKEE (reference sequence). Trimming removed 4 bases from V and 0 bases from J, with 11 bases in between. This CDR3 is 14 amino acids long. The CDR3 nucleotides read TGTGCCAGCAGCCCGGGACACCGCTCCTACGAGCAGTACTTC. This gives the protein CASSPGHRSYEQYF. Using reference TRBV5-5 and TRBJ2-7 for the parts outside the CDR3, the full variable domain is DAGVTQSPTHLIKTRGQQVTLRCSPISGHKSVSWYQQVLGQGPQFIFQYYEKEERGRGNFPDRFSARQFPNYSSELNVNALLLGDSALYLCASSPGHRSYEQYFGPGTRLTVT.

The chain links TRBV28 to TRBJ2-7, with TRBD1 identical over 8 bases. CDR1 MDHEN and CDR2 SYDVKM come from the germline V gene. V trimming: 2 bases; J trimming: 8 bases; junction bases outside the gene matches: 5. There are 13 residues in the CDR3. The CDR3 DNA reads TGTGCCAGCAGTTTAGGCCAGGGGGCTCAGCAGTACTTC. This sequence encodes CASSLGQGAQQYF. The full variable domain, rest sourced from reference TRBV28 and TRBJ2-7, is DVKVTQSSRYLVKRTGEKVFLECVQDMDHENMFWYRQDPGLGLRLIYFSYDVKMKEKGDIPEGYSVSREKKERFSLILESASTNQTSMYLCASSLGQGAQQYFGPGTRLTVT.

On this clone itself: Other DNA sequences in the sample encode the same CDR3. This chain joins TRBV6-1 and TRBJ2-7; 10 bases map to TRBD1. Germline CDR1 reads MNHNS; CDR2 reads SASEGT. The CDR3 sequence is 14 residues long. After removal of 4 bases from V and 4 bases from J, the junction contained 4 bases not matched to a gene. The CDR3 sequence: CASSVGTGVYEQYF. The CDR3 DNA follows: TGTGCCAGCAGTGTGGGGACAGGGGTTTACGAGCAGTACTTC.

The V gene is TRBV5-4, the J gene TRBJ2-1; D is undetermined. Per the germline V gene, CDR1 is SGHNT and CDR2 is YYREEE (reference sequence). This CDR3 has 12 amino acids. Trimming shortened V by 5 bases and J by 8 bases, and 11 bases separated the two germline ends. CDR3 sequence: CASSYRFDEQFF. The DNA of the CDR3 is TGTGCCAGCAGTTATAGGTTCGATGAGCAGTTCTTC. The full variable domain, in which reference TRBV5-4 and TRBJ2-1 provide the parts outside the CDR3, is ETGVTQSPTHLIKTRGQQVTLRCSSQSGHNTVSWYQQALGQGPQFIFQYYREEENGRGNFPPRFSGLQFPNYSSELNVNALELDDSALYLCASSYRFDEQFFGPGTRLTVL.

The chain carries TRBV30 and TRBJ2-7; D is unclear. The CDR3 spans 10 residues. Germline V gives CDR1 GTSNPN, CDR2 SVGIG (reference sequence). Trimming left V 0 bases short and J 3 bases short, with 0 bases between. DNA for the CDR3: TGTGCCTGGAGTGTCTACGAGCAGTACTTC. Translating gives CAWSVYEQYF.